These 26 T cell receptor beta chains share one sample of origin, sequenced in a study of T cells in Graves' hyperthyroidism and ophthalmopathy. RNA transcripts gave rise to amplified TCR beta CDR3 regions. First-round RT-PCR with HTBI primers amplified the TCR CDR3 region. MiXCR, applied by TCRdb to the multiplex PCR reads, yields one record per CDR3 protein. Here the sample spans around 620,000 distinct CDR3 sequences, 15% to 20% being singletons. Input material: blood. These receptors were obtained from a woman aged 30 to 39 with Graves' hyperthyroidism.

This clonotype has at least ten counts. This chain uses TRBV7-3 with TRBJ2-1, with TRBD2 matching 10 bases. CDR3 size: 16 residues. V trimming: 0 bases; J trimming: 8 bases; junction bases outside the gene matches: 7. Germline CDR1 and CDR2: SGHTA and FQGTGA. The CDR3 reads CASSLTGASGSHEQFF. CDR3 DNA: TGTGCCAGCAGCTTAACCGGTGCTAGCGGGAGCCATGAGCAGTTCTTC.

Many counts were recorded for this clonotype. The chain employs TRBV20-1 and TRBJ1-1; possibly TRBD1 for D (6 bases). The germline V gene has CDR1 DFQATT and CDR2 SNEGSKA (reference sequence). The germline V and J ends were trimmed by 6 bases and 1 base, with 12 bases remaining between them. The CDR3 loop spans 13 amino acids. CDR3 loop: CSALDRQNTEAFF. The CDR3 region has the DNA TGCAGTGCCCTGGACAGACAGAACACTGAAGCTTTCTTT.

This clonotype was counted ten times or more. CDR3 residues: CASSFETSGAYEQYF. CDR3 coding DNA: TGTGCCAGCAGTTTTGAGACTAGCGGAGCCTACGAGCAGTACTTC. The V gene is TRBV27, the J gene TRBJ2-7; 9 nucleotides agree with TRBD2. J was trimmed by 2 bases and V by 3 bases; bases with no gene match: 5. Per the germline V gene, CDR1 is MNHEY and CDR2 is SMNVEV (reference sequence). This CDR3 is 15 amino acids long.

This clonotype was recorded many times. This chain links TRBV28 with TRBJ2-1; D is uncertain. V shed 5 bases and J shed 5 bases, with 7 bases lying between them. The CDR3 length is 12 residues. Germline-derived CDR1 and CDR2 are MDHEN and SYDVKM. The CDR3 coding sequence is TGTGCCAGCAGTAAAACGAACAATGAGCAGTTCTTC. This encodes CASSKTNNEQFF.

There are many counts of this clonotype. The gene calls are TRBV20-1 and TRBJ2-1; D uncertain. Trimming pared 8 bases from V and 0 bases from J, leaving 14 bases between. Germline V CDR1 and CDR2: DFQATT, SNEGSKA (reference sequence). CDR3 length: 14 amino acids. The CDR3 reads CSREVLHSYNEQFF. The CDR3 bases are TGCAGTCGCGAGGTACTGCACTCCTACAATGAGCAGTTCTTC.

This clonotype was counted ten times or more. The rearrangement links TRBV29-1 to TRBJ1-1; D unresolved. V gave up 3 bases and J gave up 5 bases, with 7 bases separating them. Germline CDR1 is SQVTM and CDR2 is ANQGSEA. This CDR3 region has 11 residues. The CDR3 reads CSVEIETEAFF. The CDR3 DNA sequence: TGCAGCGTTGAGATTGAGACTGAAGCTTTCTTT. The full variable domain, in which reference TRBV29-1 and TRBJ1-1 provide the parts outside the CDR3, is SAVISQKPSRDICQRGTSLTIQCQVDSQVTMMFWYRQQPGQSLTLIATANQGSEATYESGFVIDKFPISRPNLTFSTLTVSNMSPEDSSIYLCSVEIETEAFFGQGTRLTVV.

The sample holds many counts of this clonotype. The chain joins TRBV4-3 to TRBJ2-3; TRBD2 is a possible D gene (5 bases). V shed 3 bases and J shed 6 bases, with 13 bases lying between them. Germline assignment: CDR1 LGHNA and CDR2 YSLEER. The CDR3 has 14 amino acids. As DNA, the CDR3 is TGCGCCAGCAGCCATGGGGAGCCCGAGGATACGCAGTATTTT. As protein: CASSHGEPEDTQYF.

The table lists this clonotype with many counts. The J gene is TRBJ2-7, the V gene TRBV12-3 or TRBV12-4, with D possibly being TRBD1 or TRBD2 (6 bases each). V was shortened by 3 bases and J by 5 bases, with 11 bases between the two germline ends. The CDR3 spans 13 residues. The CDR3 loop reads CASSFGGLDEQYF. The DNA of the CDR3 is TGTGCCAGCAGTTTCGGGGGCCTGGACGAGCAGTACTTC.

This clonotype was seen at least ten times. The rearrangement links TRBV5-1 to TRBJ2-7; D not certain. Germline V gene lookup returns CDR1 SGHRS and CDR2 YFSETQ. The CDR3 sequence is 16 residues long. The V gene lost 0 bases and the J gene lost 3 bases, with 16 bases spanning the gap. The CDR3: CASSLVGPGPNYEQYF. The CDR3 DNA reads TGCGCCAGCAGCTTGGTAGGTCCAGGACCCAACTACGAGCAGTACTTC.

This clonotype was recorded at least ten times. This rearrangement joins TRBV28 to TRBJ1-1; D is unclear. The germline V gene encodes CDR1 MDHEN and CDR2 SYDVKM. The CDR3 is 10 amino acids. The CDR3 coding sequence is TGTGGTTCCTCGGACACTGAAGCTTTCTTT. It is translated as CGSSDTEAFF.

This clonotype was recorded many times. The J gene is TRBJ2-7, the V gene TRBV7-2; 9 bases are shared with TRBD1. CDR1 and CDR2 from the germline V gene are SGHTA and FQGNSA. Trimming cost V 7 bases and J 0 bases; bases outside gene matches: 19. CDR3 length equals 19 residues. The CDR3 bases are TGTGCCAGCACCGAGACCGGGACAGGGATTTTAAGGCCCTCCTACGAGCAGTACTTC. Its protein product is CASTETGTGILRPSYEQYF.

This clonotype occurred a few times. The chain couples TRBV27 to TRBJ2-1; 12 bases match TRBD2. The CDR3 has 18 amino acids. From germline, CDR1 is MNHEY and CDR2 SMNVEV (reference sequence). V shed 5 bases, J shed 7 bases, and the junction held 15 bases outside the gene matches. The CDR3 coding sequence is TGTGCCAGCAGTCTCCTCCGACTAGCGGGAGTAATACGTAATGAGCAGTTCTTC. Translated: CASSLLRLAGVIRNEQFF.

This clonotype has a single count. It may be a read error: a sequence one base away is much more abundant. V gene TRBV5-1 combines with J gene TRBJ2-7; D possibly matches TRBD1 or TRBD2 (6 bases each). The CDR3 extends over 14 amino acids. CDR1 and CDR2 (germline): SGHRS, YFSETQ. CDR3 in DNA: TGCGCCAGCAGCCCCAGGGGAGGATCCCTCGAGCGGTACTTC. As protein: CASSPRGGSLERYF. Full variable domain (remainder filled in from reference TRBV5-1 and TRBJ2-7): KAGVTQTPRYLIKTRGQQVTLSCSPISGHRSVSWYQQTPGQGLQFLFEYFSETQRNKGNFPGRFSGRQFSNSRSEMNVSTLELGDSALYLCASSPRGGSLERYFGPGTRLTVT.

This clonotype was seen repeatedly, ten times or more. The chain links TRBV7-2 to TRBJ2-3; D is undetermined. V shed 5 bases and J shed 5 bases, with 14 bases lying between them. Per germline, CDR1 SGHTA and CDR2 FQGNSA. CDR3 length equals 14 residues. CDR3 sequence reads: CASSPTTVVDTQYF. Here the CDR3 DNA reads TGTGCCAGCAGCCCTACAACCGTAGTAGATACGCAGTATTTT.

Many counts were recorded for this clonotype. The V and J genes are TRBV7-6 and TRBJ2-1; TRBD2 is a possible D gene (5 bases). The V and J ends lost 2 bases and 4 bases respectively, with 9 bases between them. Germline loops: CDR1 SGHVS, CDR2 FNYEAQ. This CDR3 spans 14 amino acids. This CDR3 reads CASSLSGAYNEQFF. The DNA for the CDR3 is TGTGCCAGCAGCTTAAGCGGAGCTTACAATGAGCAGTTCTTC. Using reference TRBV7-6 and TRBJ2-1 for the parts outside the CDR3, the full variable domain is GAGVSQSPRYKVTKRGQDVALRCDPISGHVSLYWYRQALGQGPEFLTYFNYEAQQDKSGLPNDRFSAERPEGSISTLTIQRTEQRDSAMYRCASSLSGAYNEQFFGPGTRLTVL.

The rearrangement joins TRBV28 to TRBJ1-5; a possible D gene is TRBD1 (5 bases). With 3 bases removed from V and 4 bases from J, the gap between germline ends came to 10 bases. This CDR3 has 14 residues. The germline V gene has CDR1 MDHEN and CDR2 SYDVKM. The CDR3, as DNA: TGTGCCAGCAGTTTGTGGGGGGAGAATCAGCCCCAGCATTTT. This codes for CASSLWGENQPQHF. The whole variable domain, filled in from reference TRBV28 and TRBJ1-5, reads DVKVTQSSRYLVKRTGEKVFLECVQDMDHENMFWYRQDPGLGLRLIYFSYDVKMKEKGDIPEGYSVSREKKERFSLILESASTNQTSMYLCASSLWGENQPQHFGDGTRLSIL.

This clonotype was detected ten times or more. The rearrangement uses TRBV6-5 and TRBJ2-3; tentatively, D is TRBD2 (6 bases). The germline gives CDR1 MNHEY, CDR2 SVGAGI. Trimming removed 0 bases from V and 3 bases from J, with 10 bases in between. This CDR3 has 15 amino acids. The CDR3 bases are TGTGCCAGCAGTTACTCCCGGCTAGCGACAGATACGCAGTATTTT. It encodes CASSYSRLATDTQYF.

In regard to this clonotype: It may be a read error: a sequence one base away is much more abundant. This chain links TRBV6-1 with TRBJ1-1; D is unclear. The CDR3 is 11 residues long. Trimming took off 6 bases at V and 10 bases at J, with 12 bases between the two ends. Germline V gives CDR1 MNHNS, CDR2 SASEGT. The CDR3, as DNA: TGTGCCAGCAGACTGGGTAGGGCAGCTTTCTTT. Amino acids: CASRLGRAAFF.

This clonotype was observed a handful of times. The CDR3 spells CAGGAILEFWEQYF. The CDR3 bases are TGTGCCGGCGGGGCGATACTAGAGTTTTGGGAGCAGTACTTC. The V and J genes are TRBV6-2 or TRBV6-3 and TRBJ2-7; weak D call: TRBD2 (6 bases). Trimming removed 11 bases from V and 7 bases from J, with 24 bases in between. This CDR3 comprises 14 residues. The V gene's germline CDR1 is MNHEY and CDR2 SVGEGT.

This chain links TRBV5-1 with TRBJ2-1; 8 nucleotides agree with TRBD2. Germline CDR1 is SGHRS and CDR2 is YFSETQ. Trimming cost V 3 bases and J 4 bases; bases outside gene matches: 3. This CDR3 contains 14 residues. This CDR3 is CASSSERGYNEQFF. CDR3 bases: TGCGCCAGCAGCTCCGAGCGGGGGTACAATGAGCAGTTCTTC.

This clonotype came up many times. This chain connects TRBV30 to TRBJ1-2; D is unresolved. CDR3 size: 16 residues. Trimming pared 0 bases from V and 0 bases from J, leaving 14 bases between. Germline V gene data show CDR1 as GTSNPN and CDR2 as SVGIG (reference sequence). CDR3 bases: TGTGCCTGGAGTGTACGTGGAGGGCTAGCTAACTATGGCTACACCTTC. It is translated as CAWSVRGGLANYGYTF.

At least ten counts were recorded for this clonotype. The chain recombines TRBV7-9 with TRBJ2-2; the D gene is possibly TRBD2 (5 bases). CDR3 length equals 19 residues. Germline V gives CDR1 SEHNR, CDR2 FQNEAQ (reference sequence). Trimming cost V 4 bases and J 0 bases, with 21 bases left between them. The CDR3 nucleotides are TGTGCCAGCAGCTCTCTTCGTTCTGGGCTAGCCGCGAACACCGGGGAGCTGTTTTTT. As protein: CASSSLRSGLAANTGELFF.

This clonotype was counted many times. A much larger clone is a single base away; this may be a read error. CDR3 in DNA: TGTGCCAGCGGCGACAATGAGCAGTTCTTC. It specifies CASGDNEQFF. The chain combines TRBV12-3 or TRBV12-4 with TRBJ2-1; unclear D gene. The CDR3 loop spans 10 amino acids. V lost 8 bases to trimming and J lost 5 bases, with 4 bases between them.

On this clonotype: Germline and junction disagree at one end, which may indicate a read error. The CDR3 spells CATSDRREQCF. DNA of the CDR3: TGTGCCACCAGTGACCGGAGGGAGCAGTGCTTC. The rearrangement links TRBV24-1 to TRBJ2-1; D may be TRBD2 (6 bases). The CDR3 has 11 residues. Germline V lookup: CDR1 KGHDR, CDR2 SFDVKD.

At least ten counts were recorded for this clonotype. In DNA form, the CDR3 reads TGTGCCAGCAGCTTTCAGGGACTAGCGGGAGCGGGCACCGGGGAGCTGTTTTTT. Amino acid sequence: CASSFQGLAGAGTGELFF. This chain links TRBV11-3 with TRBJ2-2, with TRBD2 matching 14 bases. Trimming cost V 3 bases and J 4 bases; bases outside gene matches: 7. CDR1 is SGHNT and CDR2 is YENEEA in the germline V gene. The CDR3 runs 18 residues.

This chain uses TRBV4-3 with TRBJ2-1; TRBD2 might be the D (6 bases). Trimming removed 0 bases at V and 12 bases at J, with 9 bases between. The germline V gene encodes CDR1 LGHNA and CDR2 YSLEER. The CDR3 length is 12 residues. The CDR3 DNA reads TGCGCCAGCAGCCAAGAGGAGGGATCGCAGTTCTTC. Translated, it gives CASSQEEGSQFF.